This TCR beta chain was profiled in a study of T cells in Graves' hyperthyroidism and ophthalmopathy. This clonotype appeared a few times. The antigen remains unidentified. TCR beta CDR3 region amplification was performed from RNA transcripts. A set of HTBI primers served as the primers for a first-round RT-PCR of the TCR CDR3. TCRdb passed the multiplex PCR reads through MiXCR, listing each CDR3 protein once. Of approximately 430,000 distinct CDR3 sequences listed, around a sixth are singletons. Stable disease denoted Graves' hyperthyroidism without ophthalmopathy progression within 18 months. Lactation, pregnancy, other autoimmune disease or uncontrolled infection led to exclusion of patients. Study results and caveats: A median around 6.4 months before onset, the model predicted ophthalmopathy.

Per the germline V gene, CDR1 is LGHNA and CDR2 is YNFKEQ. The CDR3 is made up of 16 amino acids. V was clipped by 0 bases and J by 6 bases; unmatched bases: 8. The chain uses TRBV4-2 and TRBJ2-7; 10 bases are a match to TRBD2. The sequencing input was blood. The sequence was collected from a woman aged 18-29 years with Graves' hyperthyroidism. CDR3 bases: TGTGCCAGCAGCCAAGAAGAAGATAGCGGGAGGATCGAGCAGTACTTC. It translates to CASSQEEDSGRIEQYF.